The sample holds many counts of the clone carrying this TCR beta chain. What it binds is unknown. This sample is drawn from a study of T cells after posttransplantation cyclophosphamide. Data came from immunoSEQ multiplex PCR; TCRdb stores just in-frame clones and leaves some out. The repertoire holds roughly 17,000 clones, with 70% to 80% as singletons. Study observations and caveats: Recipient CMV seropositivity and CMV reactivation strongly tracked TRB clonality.

Busulfan-fludarabine conditioning, marrow transplant, and cyclophosphamide on days +3 and +4 were administered. Trimming left V 7 bases short and J 6 bases short, with 12 bases between. CDR3 length: 13 residues. CDR1 is SNHLY and CDR2 is FYNNEI in the germline V gene. Sequencing used CD8+ T cells sorted from PBMCs, obtained about 1,900 days after a stem cell transplant with posttransplant cyclophosphamide. The clonotype comes from a female patient aged 40-50 years who received an allogeneic stem cell transplant from a related donor, was CMV-positive, and had no GVHD. A subset of T cells may come from the graft donor. The chain has TRBV2 and TRBJ2-2; maybe TRBD1 (5 bases). The CDR3 sequence is CASNRKGSGELFF. CDR3 sequence (DNA): TGTGCCAGCAACCGGAAGGGGTCCGGGGAGCTGTTTTTT.